A single sample gave rise to the 4 T cell receptor beta chains below, sequenced in a study of tissue T cells after allogeneic stem cell transplantation. Noted time point: mouse harvest day 7 after allogeneic transplant. The graft held 10^6 splenic CD5+ T cells and 10^7 T-cell-depleted bone marrow cells. Here immunoSEQ multiplex PCR was the method, and the copy in TCRdb shows in-frame clones only, minus some. In the table there are some 11,000 clones, around two fifths of which are singletons. Source material: skin. These receptors were collected from a female BALB/c mouse given C57BL/6 T cells with graft-versus-host disease after an allogeneic hematopoietic cell transplant.

This clone qualifies as medium-sized. Gene names denote mouse genes. The read falls 1 residue short of the CDR3 end, and the missing part is taken from the germline J gene. V and J are TRBV19 and TRBJ1-2, with a weak D call TRBD1 (6 bases). The CDR3 is 13 residues long. Germline CDR1 is FNHDT and CDR2 is SITEND (reference sequence). The V end was cut by 5 bases, the J end by 1 base, with 9 bases between. The CDR3 bases that were read are TGTGCCAGCAGCCGGGGACAAAACTCCGACTACACC. This encodes CASSRGQNSDYT. The CDR3 in its entirety is CASSRGQNSDYTF.

Remarks on this clone: The listed genes are named as in mouse. The CDR3 extends 1 residue past the end of the read, so its final part is completed from the germline J gene. J is TRBJ2-5 and V is TRBV13-2, with D uncertain. V dropped 5 bases and J dropped 0 bases, with 7 bases sitting between them. Germline V gene lookup returns CDR1 NNHNN and CDR2 SYGAGS (reference sequence). The CDR3 spans 13 residues. CDR3 DNA, as far as it was read: TGTGCCAGCGGGGTGCTTAACCAAGACACCCAGTAC. Its translation: CASGVLNQDTQY. The entire CDR3 sequence reads CASGVLNQDTQYF.

About this clone: Genes here carry mouse names. The read comes to an end 1 residue before the CDR3 does, leaving the germline J gene to fill in the end. V gene TRBV3 combines with J gene TRBJ1-1; possible D gene TRBD1, 5 bases. The CDR3 spans 14 residues. Trimming shortened V by 4 bases and J by 0 bases, and 9 bases separated the two germline ends. Per the germline V gene, CDR1 is SNHLY and CDR2 is FYNGKV (reference sequence). The CDR3 spells CASSWGGANTEVFF. Partial CDR3 DNA: TGTGCCAGCAGCTGGGGGGGGGCAAACACAGAAGTCTTC. The complete variable domain, with remaining parts taken from reference TRBV3 and TRBJ1-1, reads GPKVLQIPSHQIIDMGQMVTLNCDPVSNHLYFYWYKQILGQQMEFLVNFYNGKVMEKSKLFKDQFSVERPDGSYFTLKIQPTALEDSAVYFCASSWGGANTEVFFGKGTRLTVV.

In the case of this clone: Germline and genes: mouse. The read halts 1 residue ahead of the CDR3 end, with the missing end drawn from the germline J gene. The rearrangement links TRBV26 to TRBJ1-1; D is possibly TRBD1 (5 bases). CDR1 is KGHPV, CDR2 FQNQEV, per germline (reference sequence). CDR3 length: 13 amino acids. Trimming shortened V by 0 bases and J by 8 bases, and 10 bases separated the two germline ends. The sequenced part of the CDR3 DNA is TGTGCCAGCAGTCTGTCTAGGCAGGGTGAAGTCTTC. Its protein is CASSLSRQGEVF. The whole CDR3 reads CASSLSRQGEVFF.